The rows below give T cell receptor beta chains drawn from one sample of a study of OX40 agonist ivuxolimab in advanced cancers. Sequenced by immunoSEQ multiplex PCR; TCRdb stores in-frame clones only, minus some. The repertoire holds more than 45,000 clones, with roughly 88% as singletons. The material was CD4+ or CD8+ T cells sorted from blood, obtained in a trial of the OX40 agonist ivuxolimab. The origin of the receptors is an adult with an advanced solid tumor such as melanoma, head and neck, liver or kidney cancer. Both conserved end residues are part of each CDR3. Each record gives: V gene, J gene, D gene, clone size, CDR3 DNA, CDR3 protein. The D gene is left open where the match is weak. Part of the rows lack a size; the others show once, few, many or a class for expanded clones.

TRBV27	TRBJ1-1	NA	NA	TGTGCCAGCGAGACTTTGAACACTGAAGCTTTCTTT	CASETLNTEAFF
TRBV27	TRBJ2-6	TRBD2	NA	TGTGCCAGCAGTTTATGGTCCGGGGTAGCGGGAGGCTCTGGGGCCAACGTCCTGACTTTC	CASSLWSGVAGGSGANVLTF
TRBV2	TRBJ2-1	TRBD2	once	TGTGCCAGCAGTGATGGTTTCGGTCTAGCGGGGGAACCCTACAATGAGCAGTTCTTC	CASSDGFGLAGEPYNEQFF
TRBV18	TRBJ2-7	NA	once	TGTGCCAGCTCACTTCCGGGACTGCTAATCTACGAGCAGTACTTC	CASSLPGLLIYEQYF
TRBV28	TRBJ1-2	TRBD1	NA	TGTGCCAGCAGTTTCGACAGGGGTGGTGGCTACACCTTC	CASSFDRGGGYTF
TRBV9	TRBJ2-5	NA	NA	TGTGCCAGCAGCGTAGCGATGGGCCAAGAGACCCAGTACTTC	CASSVAMGQETQYF
TRBV2	TRBJ2-3	NA	NA	TGTGCCACTCCGGGACGGACCACAGATACGCAGTATTTT	CATPGRTTDTQYF
TRBV6-1	TRBJ2-5	TRBD2	NA	TGTGCCAGCAGTGATTGGCGGGGGGTCGCGCAAGAGACCCAGTACTTC	CASSDWRGVAQETQYF
TRBV5-6	TRBJ2-6	NA	NA	TGTGCCAGCAGCTTGTTAAAGGGCCTCCACTCTGGGGCCAACGTCCTGACTTTC	CASSLLKGLHSGANVLTF
TRBV7-6	TRBJ2-7	TRBD1	NA	TGTGCCAGCAGCCCCGGGGACAGCGACGAGCAGTACTTC	CASSPGDSDEQYF
TRBV5-5	TRBJ2-3	TRBD1	NA	TGTGCCAGCAGCTCGGGACAGAGCACAGATACGCAGTATTTT	CASSSGQSTDTQYF
TRBV28	TRBJ2-7	NA	NA	TGTGCCAGCAGTTTTTTCGGCAGCTCCTACGAGCAGTACTTC	CASSFFGSSYEQYF
TRBV19	TRBJ1-4	NA	NA	TGTGCCAGTAGTATACTGGGGGAGGAAAAACTGTTTTTT	CASSILGEEKLFF
TRBV6-5	TRBJ1-1	NA	NA	TGTGCCAGCAGTTACGGGACGGCCAATTGGGAAGCTTTCTTT	CASSYGTANWEAFF
TRBV28	TRBJ1-2	NA	NA	TGTGCCAGCAGTCCATTAAAGGGACCTCAGTACACCTTC	CASSPLKGPQYTF
TRBV10-3	TRBJ1-6	NA	NA	TGTGCCATCAGTGAGTCGTGGACGAATTCACCCCTCCACTTT	CAISESWTNSPLHF
TRBV19	TRBJ1-2	NA	NA	TGTGCCATCCAATCGGTCCAGGGCTATGGCTACACCTTC	CAIQSVQGYGYTF
TRBV7-6	TRBJ2-1	NA	NA	TGTGCCAGCAGCTTAATGACTAGTAGCAATGAGCAGTTCTTC	CASSLMTSSNEQFF
TRBV5-4	TRBJ1-6	NA	NA	TGTGCCAGCAGCCTTAGGGGTAATTCACCCCTCCACTTT	CASSLRGNSPLHF
TRBV19	TRBJ2-7	NA	NA	TGTGCCAGTAGTCCAGGGACACTCTACGAGCAGTACTTC	CASSPGTLYEQYF
TRBV5-1	TRBJ2-2	NA	NA	TGCGCCAGCGCACGGGGATCTGGGACCGGGGAGCTGTTTTTT	CASARGSGTGELFF
TRBV4-1	TRBJ2-6	NA	NA	TGCGCCAGCAGCCCCGTTGGGGCCAACGTCCTGACTTTC	CASSPVGANVLTF
TRBV7-2	TRBJ2-7	NA	medium-sized	TGTGCCAGCAGCTTTGCAGGGACATACGAGCAGTACTTC	CASSFAGTYEQYF
TRBV12-2	TRBJ1-5	NA	NA	TGTGCAAGTCGCTCTCGGGCGGGCAATCAGCCCCAGCATTTT	CASRSRAGNQPQHF
TRBV6-5	TRBJ1-3	NA	NA	TGTGCCAGCAGTTACTCGAGGGGGTACACCATATATTTT	CASSYSRGYTIYF
TRBV27	TRBJ2-2	NA	NA	TGTGCCAGCAGTTCGACTCCGGGACTCCCAGGGGAGCTGTTTTTT	CASSSTPGLPGELFF
TRBV19	TRBJ2-5	NA	NA	TGTGCCAGTAGTACAGTACAAGAGACCCAGTACTTC	CASSTVQETQYF
TRBV7-9	TRBJ2-7	TRBD1	NA	TGTGCCAGCAGCTTTCCCCCGGGACAGGATGCATCTGAGCAGTACTTC	CASSFPPGQDASEQYF
TRBV6-5	TRBJ1-2	NA	NA	TGTGCCAGCAGTTCGGGACACCAGAGCTATGGCTACACCTTC	CASSSGHQSYGYTF
TRBV5-1	TRBJ1-1	NA	once	TGCGCCAGCAGCCAGACGGGGGTTGGCACTGAAGCTTTCTTT	CASSQTGVGTEAFF
TRBV5-4	TRBJ2-1	TRBD1	NA	TGTGCCAGCAGCTTGTCCGGACAGGCGAACAATGAGCAGTTCTTC	CASSLSGQANNEQFF
TRBV13	TRBJ2-2	NA	NA	TGTGCCAGCAGTCTGACACGGGGGAGCACCGGGGAGCTGTTTTTT	CASSLTRGSTGELFF
TRBV15	TRBJ2-4	TRBD1	NA	TGTGCCACCAGCAGAGAGACAGGGGAGGCCAAAAACATTCAGTACTTC	CATSRETGEAKNIQYF
TRBV2	TRBJ2-7	NA	few	TGTGCCAGCAGCGACCCTAATTACGAGCAGTACTTC	CASSDPNYEQYF
TRBV9	TRBJ2-7	NA	once	TGTGCCAGCAGCAAGGCCGGGACAGAGCAGTACTTC	CASSKAGTEQYF
TRBV19	TRBJ2-5	NA	NA	TGTGCCAGTAGTCCGGGACAAGAGACCCAGTACTTC	CASSPGQETQYF
TRBV7-9	TRBJ2-1	NA	few	TGTGCCAGCAGCCCAGTCCCGATTGAGCAGTTCTTC	CASSPVPIEQFF
TRBV25-1	TRBJ2-1	NA	NA	TGTGCCAGCAGTGAATCCGGACAGTTTCTCTACAATGAGCAGTTCTTC	CASSESGQFLYNEQFF
TRBV29-1	TRBJ2-3	NA	NA	TGCAGCGCCGGGACCGACACAGATACGCAGTATTTT	CSAGTDTDTQYF
TRBV6-5	TRBJ1-1	TRBD1	NA	TGTGCCAGCAGGACAGGGTCTTTTGTAGCTTTCTTT	CASRTGSFVAFF
TRBV28	TRBJ2-7	NA	NA	TGTGCCAGCCGGGTTGGGGGCTATCCTCCCTACGAGCAGTACTTC	CASRVGGYPPYEQYF
TRBV27	TRBJ1-5	NA	NA	TGTGCCAGCAGTTTTTCCCCGGCGGGGGCGCATCAGCCCCAGCATTTT	CASSFSPAGAHQPQHF
TRBV7-8	TRBJ1-1	NA	NA	TGTGCCAGCAGCCCTTTTGTACGGGACACTGAAGCTTTCTTT	CASSPFVRDTEAFF
TRBV4-2	TRBJ1-1	NA	NA	TGTGCCAGCAGCCAAGAGGGCCTCCCACTCGCTGCAGCTTTCTTT	CASSQEGLPLAAAFF
TRBV30	TRBJ2-7	NA	NA	TGTGCCTGGGAACAGGGCTACGAGCAGTACTTC	CAWEQGYEQYF
TRBV5-6	TRBJ2-1	NA	NA	TGTGCCAGCAGCTTGGCGACATCGGACGATGAGCAGTTCTTC	CASSLATSDDEQFF
TRBV27	TRBJ1-2	TRBD1	NA	TGTGCCAGCAGCCTAGGACAGGGGAACTATGGCTACACCTTC	CASSLGQGNYGYTF
TRBV14	TRBJ1-5	NA	NA	TGTGCCAGCAGCCAAGTCGGAGGTACCCAGCATTTT	CASSQVGGTQHF
TRBV2	TRBJ1-2	TRBD1	NA	TGTGCCAGCAGTGAAGGGGGACAGCCCTTTGACTATGGCTACACCTTC	CASSEGGQPFDYGYTF
TRBV7-6	TRBJ1-6	NA	NA	TGTGCCAGCAGCTTTGGGGCCGATAATTCACCCCTCCACTTT	CASSFGADNSPLHF